Below, 24 T cell receptor beta chains from the same sample are listed, as sequenced in a study of cytomegalovirus exposure and HLA in healthy donors. The PCR contained 60 Vbeta and 13 Jbeta primers. TCRdb's copy holds only in-frame clones and misses some; the assay was immunoSEQ multiplex PCR. The sample has 150,000 to 180,000 clones, roughly 75% seen once. Sequenced: PBMCs. These TCRs come from a man aged 18 to 35 in good health and CMV-seronegative.

The chain has TRBV10-1 and TRBJ2-1; D unresolved. V was shortened by 0 bases and J by 0 bases, with 9 bases between the two germline ends. The CDR3 is 16 residues long. Germline CDR1 WNHNN, CDR2 SYGVQD (reference sequence). CDR3 amino acids: CASSESIPSSYNEQFF. Written as DNA, the CDR3 is TGCGCCAGCAGTGAGTCGATACCTAGCTCCTACAATGAGCAGTTCTTC.

The rearrangement joins TRBV7-6 to TRBJ2-2; 8 nucleotides line up with TRBD1. This CDR3 is built from 15 residues. Germline V gives CDR1 SGHVS, CDR2 FNYEAQ. Germline trimming cut 3 bases from V and 5 bases from J; bases unmatched to any gene: 5. The CDR3 DNA is TGTGCCAGCAGCTTGCGCAGGGGGCATACCGGGGAGCTGTTTTTT. Amino acid sequence: CASSLRRGHTGELFF. Supplemented by reference TRBV7-6 and TRBJ2-2, the full variable domain reads GAGVSQSPRYKVTKRGQDVALRCDPISGHVSLYWYRQALGQGPEFLTYFNYEAQQDKSGLPNDRFSAERPEGSISTLTIQRTEQRDSAMYRCASSLRRGHTGELFFGEGSRLTVL.

CDR3 nucleotide sequence: TGTGCCAGCAGTTTGAGACGGCGGAGCTCCTACGAGCAGTACTTC. Translation: CASSLRRRSSYEQYF. The genes are TRBV27 and TRBJ2-5; D ambiguous. TRBJ2-7 explains the end of the DNA better; the J call may be wrong. The germline CDR1 and CDR2 sequences are MNHEY and SMNVEV (reference sequence). The CDR3 sequence is 15 residues long.

The CDR3 DNA is TGTGCTAGTGGTTTACACATTGAAAAACTGTTTTTT. Amino acids: CASGLHIEKLFF. The V call is TRBV12-5, the J call TRBJ1-4; the D is unclear. Trimming pared 3 bases from V and 7 bases from J, leaving 6 bases between. The CDR3 runs to 12 residues. CDR1 and CDR2 from the germline V gene are LGHNT and FRNRAP.

V usage is TRBV5-6 and J usage is TRBJ1-2, with 7 nucleotides matching TRBD1. V lost 6 bases to trimming and J lost 4 bases; unmatched junction nucleotides: 18. The CDR3 contains 17 residues. CDR1 SGHDT and CDR2 YYEEEE come from the germline V gene. The CDR3 nucleotides are TGTGCCAGCACCCTTTTCGTCGGGGGACAGACTATCTATGGCTACACCTTC. Protein: CASTLFVGGQTIYGYTF. Together with reference TRBV5-6 and TRBJ1-2, the CDR3 gives the full variable domain: DAGVTQSPTHLIKTRGQQVTLRCSPKSGHDTVSWYQQALGQGPQFIFQYYEEEERQRGNFPDRFSGHQFPNYSSELNVNALLLGDSALYLCASTLFVGGQTIYGYTFGSGTRLTVV.

In its sample, this clone was seen a few times. The V and J genes are TRBV9 and TRBJ2-2, with 7 bases identical to TRBD2. Germline-derived CDR1 and CDR2 are SGDLS and YYNGEE. With V trimmed by 0 bases and J by 2 bases, 4 bases remained unmatched. The CDR3 is 16 residues long. CDR3 residues: CASSVEGTTNTGELFF. CDR3 DNA sequence: TGTGCCAGCAGCGTAGAAGGGACTACCAACACCGGGGAGCTGTTTTTT.

As regards this clone: A read error may account for a junction end that differs from germline. V usage is TRBV7-9 and J usage is TRBJ2-3; 8 bases match TRBD2. The CDR3 consists of 15 residues. From germline, CDR1 is SEHNR and CDR2 FQNEAQ (reference sequence). The CDR3 coding sequence is TGTGCCAGCAGTTTAGGGGCGGGAGGCGTGGATACGCAGTATTTT. Translating gives CASSLGAGGVDTQYF.

V gene TRBV19 combines with J gene TRBJ1-3; 9 bases align to TRBD1. Germline V gene sequence: CDR1 LNHDA, CDR2 SQIVND (reference sequence). The CDR3 spans 14 residues. The trim removed 7 bases at V and 4 bases at J, leaving 5 bases unmatched. The CDR3: CASTGTGIGNTIYF. As DNA, the CDR3 is TGTGCCAGTACCGGGACAGGGATCGGAAACACCATATATTTT.

The chain employs TRBV9 and TRBJ1-4; D ambiguous. Germline-derived CDR1 and CDR2 are SGDLS and YYNGEE. Between the trimmed V and J ends, which lost 4 bases and 0 bases, there was a span of 10 bases. The CDR3 spans 15 residues. The CDR3 DNA reads TGTGCCAGCAGCTCGAGCATCACAACTAATGAAAAACTGTTTTTT. As protein: CASSSSITTNEKLFF.

This chain joins TRBV5-1 and TRBJ2-1, with 12 bases identical to TRBD2. This CDR3 comprises 15 residues. In germline, CDR1 is SGHRS, CDR2 YFSETQ. Trimming took 4 bases from V and 9 from J; bases not matched to a gene: 8. CDR3: CASSTSTSGSTEQFF. CDR3 bases: TGCGCCAGCAGCACCTCGACTAGCGGGAGTACTGAGCAGTTCTTC.

The chain joins TRBV19 to TRBJ2-1; weak D call: TRBD2 (7 bases). Trimming stripped 1 base from V and 12 bases from J, with 16 bases between. Looked up from germline, CDR1 is LNHDA and CDR2 is SQIVND (reference sequence). The CDR3 contains 14 residues. Here the CDR3 DNA reads TGTGCCAGTAGTATAGGGGAAGGGGGGGGTGTGCAGTTCTTC. It yields the protein CASSIGEGGGVQFF.

This chain joins TRBV29-1 and TRBJ2-5; TRBD1 is a possible D gene (5 bases). CDR3 length equals 12 residues. V lost 6 bases and J lost 1, with 9 bases in between. Germline-derived CDR1 and CDR2 are SQVTM and ANQGSEA. The CDR3 spells CSVTDSQETQYF. CDR3 in DNA: TGCAGCGTGACCGACAGCCAAGAGACCCAGTACTTC.

V gene TRBV18 combines with J gene TRBJ2-7; 7 positions agree with TRBD1. J was trimmed by 4 bases and V by 6 bases; bases with no gene match: 18. CDR3 length: 17 amino acids. Germline V gene sequence: CDR1 KGHSH, CDR2 LQKENI. This CDR3 reads CASSSGNPGQRGYEQYF. The CDR3 DNA reads as TGTGCCAGCTCCTCGGGGAACCCGGGACAGCGAGGATACGAGCAGTACTTC.

The chain is built from TRBV2 and TRBJ2-7, with D perhaps TRBD1 (7 bases). This CDR3 is built from 14 residues. Trimming stripped 4 bases from V and 4 bases from J, with 14 bases between. Germline CDR1 SNHLY, CDR2 FYNNEI. This CDR3 reads CASSGRDRPYEQYF. The CDR3 DNA follows: TGTGCCAGCAGTGGGCGGGACAGACCTTACGAGCAGTACTTC.

The V gene is TRBV21-1, the J gene TRBJ1-5. TRBV21-1 is marked as a pseudogene. CDR3 length: 17 amino acids. The CDR3 spells CASKPCWGGWSNQPQHF. CDR3 in DNA: TGTGCCAGCAAACCTTGTTGGGGGGGCTGGAGCAATCAGCCCCAGCATTTT.

This clone was observed a few times. The chain couples TRBV29-1 to TRBJ2-7, with D perhaps matching TRBD2 (5 bases). Germline V gene lookup returns CDR1 SQVTM and CDR2 ANQGSEA. This CDR3 is built from 13 residues. The V end was cut by 7 bases, the J end by 0 bases, with 13 bases between. CDR3 loop: CSAATGSSYEQYF. CDR3 DNA: TGCAGCGCCGCAACGGGGAGCTCCTACGAGCAGTACTTC.

This sequence joins TRBV4-3 and TRBJ2-3; 12 positions match TRBD1. CDR1 is LGHNA and CDR2 is YSLEER in the germline V gene. Losses at the gene ends were 1 base for V and 6 bases for J; bases not matched to a gene: 5. The CDR3 totals 16 residues. The DNA of the CDR3 is TGCGCCAGCAGCCAAGTCGGGGACAGGGGGCAGGATACGCAGTATTTT. Amino acid sequence: CASSQVGDRGQDTQYF.

The gene calls are TRBV19 and TRBJ2-3; 12 positions agree with TRBD2. The V segment lost 7 bases and the J segment 4 bases; nucleotides outside the gene matches: 15. The CDR3 covers 18 residues. CDR1 and CDR2 (germline): LNHDA, SQIVND (reference sequence). DNA of the CDR3: TGTGCCAGTACAGCTAGCGGGAGGGCCGGTGATCTTGCAGATACGCAGTATTTT. This gives the protein CASTASGRAGDLADTQYF. Filled out from reference TRBV19 and TRBJ2-3, the complete variable domain reads DGGITQSPKYLFRKEGQNVTLSCEQNLNHDAMYWYRQDPGQGLRLIYYSQIVNDFQKGDIAEGYSVSREKKESFPLTVTSAQKNPTAFYLCASTASGRAGDLADTQYFGPGTRLTVL.

Comments on this clone: This same CDR3 is encoded by further DNA sequences in the sample. The chain recombines TRBV6-5 with TRBJ2-7; the match to TRBD2 covers 11 bases. The length of the CDR3 is 15 residues. Germline V gene lookup returns CDR1 MNHEY and CDR2 SVGAGI. Trimming cost V 6 bases and J 4 bases; bases outside gene matches: 8. This CDR3 is CASSRTSGGSYEQYF. The CDR3 DNA sequence: TGTGCCAGCAGCCGAACTAGCGGGGGTTCTTACGAGCAGTACTTC.

The V gene is TRBV27, the J gene TRBJ2-5; 8 bases are shared with TRBD1. Germline V gene data show CDR1 as MNHEY and CDR2 as SMNVEV (reference sequence). The CDR3 sequence is 13 residues long. Trimming cost V 10 bases and J 5 bases; bases outside gene matches: 9. This CDR3 is CATATGEGETQYF. The CDR3 nucleotides are TGTGCCACCGCGACAGGGGAAGGGGAGACCCAGTACTTC.

This clone was recorded only once. The V gene is TRBV11-2, the J gene TRBJ2-3; 10 nucleotides agree with TRBD2. CDR3 length: 17 amino acids. J was trimmed by 0 bases and V by 1 base; bases with no gene match: 4. CDR1 SGHAT and CDR2 FQNNGV come from the germline V gene. CDR3 in DNA: TGTGCCAGCAGCTTAGGGGCGACTAGCGGGAGCACAGATACGCAGTATTTT. Encoded protein: CASSLGATSGSTDTQYF.

This clone was observed a few times. J is TRBJ2-5 and V is TRBV7-2; tentative D call: TRBD2 (7 bases). V gave up 2 bases and J gave up 4 bases, with 14 bases separating them. This CDR3 comprises 15 residues. CDR1 SGHTA and CDR2 FQGNSA come from the germline V gene. In nucleotides, the CDR3 is TGTGCCAGCAGCTTATTCTTAGGGGGGGGAGAGACCCAGTACTTC. Translating gives CASSLFLGGGETQYF.

The rearrangement joins TRBV5-1 to TRBJ2-5; 7 nucleotides line up with TRBD1. TRBJ2-7 matches the DNA end more closely, so the J call is doubtful. Germline CDR1 is SGHRS and CDR2 is YFSETQ. This CDR3 has 13 amino acids. Here the CDR3 reads CASSLQGVNEQYF. The CDR3, as DNA: TGCGCCAGCAGCTTGCAGGGGGTAAACGAGCAGTACTTC.

This clone was seen just once. The rearrangement links TRBV6-1 to TRBJ1-3; D is ambiguous. The CDR3 extends over 14 amino acids. From germline, CDR1 is MNHNS and CDR2 SASEGT. V gave up 8 bases and J gave up 4 bases, with 15 bases separating them. The CDR3 coding sequence is TGTGCCAGCGCCCCCGCAGGCCTGGGAAACACCATATATTTT. This encodes CASAPAGLGNTIYF.